The TCR beta chain under discussion was sequenced for a study of blood T cell repertoires in COVID-19. About the research overall: Nucleic acid was either cDNA or gDNA, and it came from T cells, B-cell-depleted T cells, or PBMCs.

How the authors handled the data: Nucleated cell number was recorded as an estimate derived from reference gene primer amplification. Produced via immunoSEQ multiplex PCR; TCRdb's table is partial and in-frame only. V, J and clone size reflect that table, while D and trimming were determined from the DNA. The sample has some 120,000 clones, approximately 85% seen once. The V and J ends lost 5 bases and 4 bases respectively, with 8 bases between them. Germline assignment: CDR1 MNHNY and CDR2 SVGAGI (reference sequence). The CDR3 consists of 12 residues. The sequenced material came from peripheral blood. The chain couples TRBV6-6 to TRBJ1-2; D remains unclear. The clonotype comes from an elderly woman with COVID-19, enrolled during active disease. The CDR3 region has the DNA TGTGCCAGCAGTACAGAGACCTATGGCTACACCTTC. This codes for CASSTETYGYTF.